Shown below are 32 T cell receptor beta chains from a single sample sequenced in a study of CD8 T cells in Susac syndrome. The authors reverse transcribed 0.5 to 1 ug RNA with random hexamers. TCRdb redid the calling of the immunoSEQ multiplex PCR reads with MiXCR, one entry per CDR3 protein. Of approximately 260,000 distinct CDR3 sequences in the sample, about 96% were seen once. Material: CD4+ T cells from PBMCs. The receptors were sampled from a human donor with Susac syndrome.

The chain links TRBV20-1 to TRBJ2-7, with TRBD2 matching 10 bases. Trimming took 6 bases from V and 9 from J; bases not matched to a gene: 14. The CDR3 runs to 14 residues. Germline-derived CDR1 and CDR2 are DFQATT and SNEGSKA (reference sequence). CDR3 nucleotides: TGCAGTGCCCCAGCGGGAGGGGCATCGAACATGCAGTACTTC. Its protein product is CSAPAGGASNMQYF.

The chain recombines TRBV28 with TRBJ2-5; no clear D. The ends were cut back, 6 bases at V and 5 bases at J, with 16 bases in the middle. The CDR3 has 14 amino acids. Per germline, CDR1 MDHEN and CDR2 SYDVKM. CDR3 DNA sequence: TGTGCCAGCAGCCTCGAGATAGGTTGGGAGACCCAGTACTTC. Its translation is CASSLEIGWETQYF.

The genes are TRBV5-1 and TRBJ2-1; the match to TRBD2 covers 8 bases. The CDR3 contains 14 residues. Germline V gene data show CDR1 as SGHRS and CDR2 as YFSETQ. J was trimmed by 9 bases and V by 4 bases; bases with no gene match: 9. The CDR3 region is CASSQSGRAPEQFF. DNA of the CDR3: TGCGCCAGCAGCCAAAGCGGGAGAGCCCCTGAGCAGTTCTTC.

The count of this clonotype is one. This chain's CDR3 is CASSPINRGSTEAFF. DNA for the CDR3: TGTGCCAGCTCACCAATTAACAGGGGAAGCACTGAAGCTTTCTTT. The chain couples TRBV18 to TRBJ1-1, with 7 bases fitting TRBD1. J gave up 4 bases and V 2 bases, and 7 bases lay outside the gene matches. Germline V gene sequence: CDR1 KGHSH, CDR2 LQKENI. This CDR3 has 15 residues. Combining the CDR3 with reference TRBV18 and TRBJ1-1 gives the whole variable domain NAGVMQNPRHLVRRRGQEARLRCSPMKGHSHVYWYRQLPEEGLKFMVYLQKENIIDESGMPKERFSAEFPKEGPSILRIQQVVRGDSAAYFCASSPINRGSTEAFFGQGTRLTVV.

This chain links TRBV5-1 with TRBJ2-1; weak D call: TRBD1 (5 bases). Trimming removed 0 bases from V and 8 bases from J, with 6 bases in between. The CDR3 runs to 12 residues. CDR1 and CDR2 (germline): SGHRS, YFSETQ. The DNA of the CDR3 is TGCGCCAGCAGCTTGGACAGGTATGAGCAGTTCTTC. Translating it yields CASSLDRYEQFF.

The chain has TRBV29-1 and TRBJ2-1; 7 bases are shared with TRBD1. The V and J ends lost 6 bases and 5 bases, in that order; junction bases with no gene match: 16. In germline, CDR1 is SQVTM, CDR2 ANQGSEA. This CDR3 has 16 residues. In nucleotides, the CDR3 is TGCAGCGTCCAAGGGGTAGGGCAGGGGGTCCACAATGAGCAGTTCTTC. Translated: CSVQGVGQGVHNEQFF.

The rearrangement joins TRBV7-9 to TRBJ1-1; 7 bases map to TRBD1. Germline V gene lookup returns CDR1 SEHNR and CDR2 FQNEAQ (reference sequence). Trimming cost V 5 bases and J 4 bases; bases outside gene matches: 4. The CDR3 is 13 residues long. The CDR3 reads CASSRQGGTEAFF. In DNA, the CDR3 is TGTGCCAGCAGCCGGCAGGGGGGCACTGAAGCTTTCTTT.

The chain has TRBV9 and TRBJ2-2; TRBD1 matches at 7 bases. The germline gives CDR1 SGDLS, CDR2 YYNGEE. This CDR3 comprises 15 residues. Trimming took 4 bases from V and 5 from J; bases not matched to a gene: 8. CDR3 in DNA: TGTGCCAGCAGCCTTAAGGGGGCCCGAACCGGGGAGCTGTTTTTT. Amino acid sequence: CASSLKGARTGELFF. Together with reference TRBV9 and TRBJ2-2, the CDR3 gives the full variable domain: DSGVTQTPKHLITATGQRVTLRCSPRSGDLSVYWYQQSLDQGLQFLIQYYNGEERAKGNILERFSAQQFPDLHSELNLSSLELGDSALYFCASSLKGARTGELFFGEGSRLTVL.

The CDR3 here is CASSQNPQETQYF. The CDR3 DNA reads as TGTGCCAGCAGCCAAAACCCACAAGAGACCCAGTACTTC. This chain links TRBV11-2 with TRBJ2-5; no reliable D call. The CDR3 extends over 13 amino acids. Germline V gives CDR1 SGHAT, CDR2 FQNNGV. V shed 5 bases and J shed 2 bases, with 9 bases lying between them.

CDR3 loop: CSGDRQGLTDTQYF. The CDR3 nucleotides are TGCAGCGGGGACAGGCAAGGACTCACAGATACGCAGTATTTT. The gene calls are TRBV29-1 and TRBJ2-3; TRBD1 agrees at 8 bases. This CDR3 comprises 14 residues. With V trimmed by 7 bases and J by 2 bases, 8 bases remained unmatched. Germline V gene sequence: CDR1 SQVTM, CDR2 ANQGSEA.

J is TRBJ1-2 and V is TRBV6-5, with a weak D call TRBD1 (5 bases). CDR3 length equals 14 residues. The germline V and J ends were trimmed by 0 bases and 7 bases, with 12 bases remaining between them. Looked up from germline, CDR1 is MNHEY and CDR2 is SVGAGI. The CDR3 loop reads CASSYSQGGFGYTF. DNA for the CDR3: TGTGCCAGCAGTTACTCCCAGGGCGGATTTGGCTACACCTTC.

The chain carries TRBV7-8 and TRBJ2-7; 8 bases align to TRBD1. Germline V gene data show CDR1 as SGHVS and CDR2 as FQNEAQ. This CDR3 comprises 15 residues. V shed 0 bases and J 2 bases; nucleotides not matched to a gene: 3. The CDR3 DNA reads TGTGCCAGCAGCTTAGCGCCGGGACAGGCCTACGAGCAGTACTTC. Its protein is CASSLAPGQAYEQYF.

This clonotype was recorded once. CDR3 loop: CASSPTHGELFF. CDR3 nucleotide sequence: TGTGCCAGCAGTCCGACGCACGGGGAGCTGTTTTTT. The rearrangement uses TRBV28 and TRBJ2-2, with D uncertain. Germline V gene lookup returns CDR1 MDHEN and CDR2 SYDVKM. This CDR3 region has 12 residues. V was pared by 5 bases and J by 7 bases, with 8 bases between. The full variable domain, in which reference TRBV28 and TRBJ2-2 provide the parts outside the CDR3, is DVKVTQSSRYLVKRTGEKVFLECVQDMDHENMFWYRQDPGLGLRLIYFSYDVKMKEKGDIPEGYSVSREKKERFSLILESASTNQTSMYLCASSPTHGELFFGEGSRLTVL.

The gene calls are TRBV4-1 and TRBJ2-3; perhaps TRBD2 as D (6 bases). V was shortened by 4 bases and J by 3 bases, with 20 bases between the two germline ends. The length of the CDR3 is 17 residues. Germline CDR1 reads MGHRA; CDR2 reads YSYEKL. CDR3 protein: CASSPSPNGRGTDTQYF. DNA of the CDR3: TGCGCCAGCAGCCCATCCCCGAACGGGAGAGGAACAGATACGCAGTATTTT.

V and J are TRBV25-1 and TRBJ2-1, with TRBD2 matching over 8 bases. CDR3 length: 16 residues. V dropped 3 bases and J dropped 6; count of bases not matched to a gene: 10. Germline V gene data show CDR1 as MGHDK and CDR2 as SYGVNS. The CDR3 coding sequence is TGTGCCAGCAGTGAGATTCTGGCGGGAGGAGGCAATGAGCAGTTCTTC. Translation: CASSEILAGGGNEQFF.

V gene TRBV28 combines with J gene TRBJ2-2; no clear D gene. The CDR3 loop spans 15 amino acids. Germline assignment: CDR1 MDHEN and CDR2 SYDVKM. Trimming took off 2 bases at V and 2 bases at J, with 9 bases between the two ends. This chain's CDR3 is CASSLIPHNTGELFF. In nucleotides, the CDR3 is TGTGCCAGCAGTTTAATCCCTCACAACACCGGGGAGCTGTTTTTT.

The chain links TRBV28 to TRBJ2-2; no firm D call. The V and J ends lost 6 bases and 7 bases respectively, with 9 bases between them. Germline lookup yields CDR1 MDHEN and CDR2 SYDVKM. There are 12 residues in the CDR3. The CDR3 DNA sequence: TGTGCCAGCAGGCTCAGGTTCGGGGAGCTGTTTTTT. Amino acid sequence: CASRLRFGELFF. Variable domain in full (rest from reference TRBV28 and TRBJ2-2): DVKVTQSSRYLVKRTGEKVFLECVQDMDHENMFWYRQDPGLGLRLIYFSYDVKMKEKGDIPEGYSVSREKKERFSLILESASTNQTSMYLCASRLRFGELFFGEGSRLTVL.

This chain uses TRBV28 with TRBJ2-1; 8 nucleotides match TRBD2. Per germline, CDR1 MDHEN and CDR2 SYDVKM. Losses at the gene ends were 7 bases for V and 3 bases for J; bases not matched to a gene: 17. The length of the CDR3 is 18 residues. The CDR3, as DNA: TGTGCCAGCAACCCACCATTAGGAGCGGGGGCGATCTACAATGAGCAGTTCTTC. Amino acids: CASNPPLGAGAIYNEQFF.

In regard to this clonotype: Likely a read error: the CDR3 ends without its conserved phenylalanine or tryptophan. J is TRBJ2-1 and V is TRBV2, with D tentatively TRBD2 (6 bases). Per the germline V gene, CDR1 is SNHLY and CDR2 is FYNNEI. The CDR3 loop spans 9 amino acids. Trimming took off 8 bases at V and 10 bases at J, with 6 bases between the two ends. In nucleotides, the CDR3 is TGTGCCAGCGGGGGGGAGCAGTTCTCC. This translates into CASGGEQFS.

The rearrangement joins TRBV29-1 to TRBJ2-3; 7 bases are a match to TRBD2. The CDR3 runs 14 residues. V lost 2 bases, J lost 4 bases, and 6 bases stayed unmatched. Germline V gene sequence: CDR1 SQVTM, CDR2 ANQGSEA. CDR3 sequence reads: CSVEPAGYPDTQYF. DNA of the CDR3: TGCAGCGTTGAACCAGCGGGATACCCAGATACGCAGTATTTT.

The V and J genes are TRBV20-1 and TRBJ2-1; D not certain. This CDR3 comprises 13 residues. CDR1 is DFQATT and CDR2 is SNEGSKA in the germline V gene (reference sequence). V lost 6 bases to trimming and J lost 4 bases, with 13 bases between them. CDR3 DNA sequence: TGCAGTGCCCCACGCATCGATTACAATGAGCAGTTCTTC. This translates into CSAPRIDYNEQFF.

This chain uses TRBV12-3 or TRBV12-4 with TRBJ2-7; no reliable D call. This CDR3 comprises 16 residues. V dropped 2 bases and J dropped 2 bases, with 16 bases sitting between them. The CDR3 region has the DNA TGTGCCAGCAGTTTAAAGAGACGGTCGGCCCCCTACGAGCAGTACTTC. The encoded protein is CASSLKRRSAPYEQYF.

V usage is TRBV29-1 and J usage is TRBJ2-7, with 7 positions matching TRBD1. After removal of 6 bases from V and 3 bases from J, the junction contained 8 bases not matched to a gene. This CDR3 contains 13 residues. Germline-derived CDR1 and CDR2 are SQVTM and ANQGSEA. The CDR3 loop is CSVTGQAYYEQYF. Here the CDR3 DNA reads TGCAGCGTGACAGGACAGGCATACTACGAGCAGTACTTC.

In nucleotides, the CDR3 is TGTGCCAGCAGCTCCTCCAGGGCGGTGACCCAGTACTTC. This encodes CASSSSRAVTQYF. This chain uses TRBV3-1 with TRBJ2-5, with a weak D call TRBD1 (5 bases). Per germline, CDR1 LGHDT and CDR2 YNNKEL (reference sequence). CDR3 length: 13 residues. V lost 5 bases and J lost 7, with 14 bases in between.

The V call is TRBV28, the J call TRBJ2-3; the D is unclear. V lost 6 bases, J lost 3 bases, and 16 bases lay in between. The CDR3 spans 15 residues. Germline V gives CDR1 MDHEN, CDR2 SYDVKM. In DNA form, the CDR3 reads TGTGCCAGCAGCTCCCCCGGGTCACGGACAGATACGCAGTATTTT. Its protein product is CASSSPGSRTDTQYF.

The CDR3 sequence is CATTPGGSMYNEQFF. DNA for the CDR3: TGTGCCACCACTCCTGGCGGGAGTATGTACAATGAGCAGTTCTTC. The chain couples TRBV15 to TRBJ2-1; 7 bases map to TRBD2. The trim removed 7 bases at V and 4 bases at J, leaving 10 bases unmatched. The CDR3 has 15 amino acids. Germline CDR1 and CDR2: LNHNV and YYDKDF (reference sequence).

The table lists this clonotype with a count of one. The CDR3 region is CATSRADGSYEQYF. Here the CDR3 DNA reads TGTGCCACCAGCAGAGCGGACGGATCCTACGAGCAGTACTTC. The chain links TRBV15 to TRBJ2-7, with unresolved D. V shed 1 base and J shed 1 base, with 8 bases lying between them. This CDR3 has 14 amino acids. The germline CDR1 and CDR2 sequences are LNHNV and YYDKDF (reference sequence).

This clonotype was recorded once. This sequence joins TRBV2 and TRBJ2-1, with D unclear. Germline CDR1 SNHLY, CDR2 FYNNEI. CDR3 length: 11 residues. The V gene lost 5 bases and the J gene lost 8 bases, with 7 bases spanning the gap. As DNA, the CDR3 is TGTGCCAGCAGTTTTGGGTATGAGCAGTTCTTC. This encodes CASSFGYEQFF.

This chain joins TRBV28 and TRBJ1-1; no definite D call. There are 14 residues in the CDR3. The germline gives CDR1 MDHEN, CDR2 SYDVKM. V was pared by 8 bases and J by 1 base, with 14 bases between. The CDR3 region is CASLDPFGNTEAFF. DNA of the CDR3: TGTGCCAGCTTGGATCCTTTCGGGAACACTGAAGCTTTCTTT.

This rearrangement joins TRBV7-3 to TRBJ2-7; TRBD2 aligns across 8 bases. The CDR3 sequence is 15 residues long. CDR1 is SGHTA, CDR2 FQGTGA, per germline. The junction had 9 bases not matched to a gene; V was cut back by 4 bases and J by 4 bases. CDR3 sequence reads: CASSSPPGGKYEQYF. CDR3 nucleotide sequence: TGTGCCAGCAGCTCCCCCCCGGGAGGGAAATACGAGCAGTACTTC.

J is TRBJ1-3 and V is TRBV9, with no clear D. The length of the CDR3 is 14 residues. Germline V gene data show CDR1 as SGDLS and CDR2 as YYNGEE. Trimming pared 3 bases from V and 4 bases from J, leaving 11 bases between. The CDR3: CASSAGTSGNTIYF. The CDR3 DNA follows: TGTGCCAGCAGCGCCGGTACTTCGGGAAACACCATATATTTT.

The chain uses TRBV20-1 and TRBJ1-2, with a possible D match to TRBD1 (5 bases). Trimming pared 5 bases from V and 4 bases from J, leaving 20 bases between. Per germline, CDR1 DFQATT and CDR2 SNEGSKA (reference sequence). There are 15 residues in the CDR3. CDR3 amino acids: CSAQTIPGLTYGYTF. The CDR3 coding sequence is TGCAGTGCTCAAACCATTCCGGGACTCACCTATGGCTACACCTTC.